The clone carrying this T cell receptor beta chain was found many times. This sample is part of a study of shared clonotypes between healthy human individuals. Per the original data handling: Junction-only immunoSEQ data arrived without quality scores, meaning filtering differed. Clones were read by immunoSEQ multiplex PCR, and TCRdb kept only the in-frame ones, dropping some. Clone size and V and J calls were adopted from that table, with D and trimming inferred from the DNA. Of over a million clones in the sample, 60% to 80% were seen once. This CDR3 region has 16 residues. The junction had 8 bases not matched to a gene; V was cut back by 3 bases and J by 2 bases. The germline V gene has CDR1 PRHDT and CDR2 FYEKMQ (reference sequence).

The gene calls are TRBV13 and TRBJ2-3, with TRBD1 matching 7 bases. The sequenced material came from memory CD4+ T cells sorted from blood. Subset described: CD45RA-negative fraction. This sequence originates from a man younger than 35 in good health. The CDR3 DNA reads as TGTGCCAGCAGCTTGCGACAGGGAAGATACACAGATACGCAGTATTTT. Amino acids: CASSLRQGRYTDTQYF.